One and the same sample provided the 21 T cell receptor beta chains below, sequenced in a study of blood T cell repertoires in COVID-19. This table comes from immunoSEQ multiplex PCR, and its TCRdb copy is limited to in-frame clones, with some not included. Of approximately 160,000 clones listed, around four fifths are singletons. Sample: PBMCs or T cells enriched from blood (not recorded which). These TCRs come from a woman in her forties or fifties who had recovered from COVID-19.

The chain employs TRBV6-6 and TRBJ2-3, with 10 bases fitting TRBD2. Germline V gene sequence: CDR1 MNHNY, CDR2 SVGAGI (reference sequence). Trimming cost V 6 bases and J 4 bases; bases outside gene matches: 4. The CDR3 extends over 14 amino acids. The CDR3 nucleotides read TGTGCCAGCAGACCTAGCGGGGGACCAGATACGCAGTATTTT. Protein product: CASRPSGGPDTQYF.

The chain is built from TRBV7-9 and TRBJ2-3, with TRBD2 identical over 7 bases. This CDR3 has 13 amino acids. CDR1 is SEHNR, CDR2 FQNEAQ, per germline (reference sequence). The trim removed 5 bases at V and 4 bases at J, leaving 3 bases unmatched. DNA for the CDR3: TGTGCCAGCAGCCGAGCGGGATCAGATACGCAGTATTTT. Translating gives CASSRAGSDTQYF. Using reference TRBV7-9 and TRBJ2-3 for the parts outside the CDR3, the full variable domain is DTGVSQNPRHKITKRGQNVTFRCDPISEHNRLYWYRQTLGQGPEFLTYFQNEAQLEKSRLLSDRFSAERPKGSFSTLEIQRTEQGDSAMYLCASSRAGSDTQYFGPGTRLTVL.

This clone has just a few counts. V usage is TRBV7-2 and J usage is TRBJ2-1; 8 nucleotides agree with TRBD2. V lost 5 bases, J lost 7 bases, and 13 bases stayed unmatched. The CDR3 totals 16 residues. From germline, CDR1 is SGHTA and CDR2 FQGNSA. The CDR3 DNA reads as TGTGCCAGCAGCCCGGACCGGGGGGGGATCGGGAATGAGCAGTTCTTC. It codes for CASSPDRGGIGNEQFF.

The chain employs TRBV18 and TRBJ1-5; 10 bases are a match to TRBD1. This CDR3 contains 16 residues. V trimming: 3 bases; J trimming: 3 bases; junction bases outside the gene matches: 5. CDR1 and CDR2 from the germline V gene are KGHSH and LQKENI. CDR3 nucleotides: TGTGCCAGCTCACCCGACAGGGGGCAGACCAATCAGCCCCAGCATTTT. The encoded protein is CASSPDRGQTNQPQHF.

The J gene is TRBJ2-5, the V gene TRBV2; D is perhaps TRBD2 (6 bases). From germline, CDR1 is SNHLY and CDR2 FYNNEI. This CDR3 spans 14 amino acids. The germline V and J ends were trimmed by 8 bases and 4 bases, with 17 bases remaining between them. In DNA, the CDR3 is TGTGCCAGCTCCCCCTCTTACGGGGGAGAGACCCAGTACTTC. As protein: CASSPSYGGETQYF. Full variable domain (remainder filled in from reference TRBV2 and TRBJ2-5): EPEVTQTPSHQVTQMGQEVILRCVPISNHLYFYWYRQILGQKVEFLVSFYNNEISEKSEIFDDQFSVERPDGSNFTLKIRSTKLEDSAMYFCASSPSYGGETQYFGPGTRLLVL.

The chain links TRBV27 to TRBJ2-7; the D is unclear. The CDR3 totals 13 residues. Germline V CDR1 and CDR2: MNHEY, SMNVEV (reference sequence). Deletions cut 3 bases from V and 2 bases from J, with 8 bases between. The CDR3 here is CASSFHGAYEQYF. The CDR3 coding sequence is TGTGCCAGCAGTTTTCACGGAGCCTACGAGCAGTACTTC.

In its sample, this clone was seen a few times. This chain joins TRBV12-5 and TRBJ2-1; no clear D. Germline CDR1 and CDR2: LGHNT and FRNRAP. The V and J ends lost 5 bases and 9 bases respectively, with 11 bases between them. The CDR3 extends over 12 amino acids. The CDR3 region has the DNA TGTGCTAGTGGTCATCCAGGTGGTGAGCAGTTCTTC. Translated, it gives CASGHPGGEQFF.

The rearrangement uses TRBV10-3 and TRBJ1-2; possible D gene TRBD1, 6 bases. In germline, CDR1 is ENHRY, CDR2 SYGVKD. This CDR3 contains 13 residues. V was trimmed by 8 bases and J by 2 bases, leaving 12 bases between them. CDR3: CAIAGQLNYGYTF. The CDR3 bases are TGTGCCATCGCAGGACAGTTAAACTATGGCTACACCTTC.

The chain has TRBV7-3 and TRBJ2-5; 7 nucleotides align to TRBD1. This CDR3 has 13 amino acids. Germline CDR1 reads SGHTA; CDR2 reads FQGTGA. The V gene end was trimmed by 3 bases and the J gene end by 6 bases; junction bases not matched to a gene: 4. The CDR3 protein is CASSLYRGQTQYF. The CDR3 coding sequence is TGTGCCAGCAGCTTGTACAGGGGTCAGACCCAGTACTTC.

Only a few counts were recorded for this clone. The V gene is TRBV11-1, the J gene TRBJ2-1; 7 positions match TRBD2. The V gene's germline CDR1 is SGHAT and CDR2 FQDESV (reference sequence). Trimming took 5 bases from V and 8 from J; bases not matched to a gene: 6. The CDR3 length is 13 residues. Here the CDR3 reads CASSGRAADEQFF. In nucleotides, the CDR3 is TGTGCCAGCAGCGGGAGGGCGGCCGATGAGCAGTTCTTC.

CDR3 sequence reads: CASSLQNRGPDTQYF. The CDR3 DNA is TGTGCCAGCAGCTTGCAGAACAGGGGACCAGATACGCAGTATTTT. The genes are TRBV5-4 and TRBJ2-3, with 7 positions matching TRBD1. Germline loops: CDR1 SGHNT, CDR2 YYREEE (reference sequence). V gave up 1 base and J gave up 4 bases; unmatched junction bases: 6. The CDR3 contains 15 residues.

J is TRBJ2-2 and V is TRBV7-6, with a possible D match to TRBD1 (5 bases). Germline CDR1 reads SGHVS; CDR2 reads FNYEAQ. This CDR3 spans 15 amino acids. V was clipped by 1 base and J by 3 bases, with 9 bases between them. CDR3 DNA: TGTGCCAGCAGCTTAGAGACAGTCTACACCGGGGAGCTGTTTTTT. Translated: CASSLETVYTGELFF.

This clone was seen once. The rearrangement uses TRBV2 and TRBJ2-5; 9 bases are a match to TRBD2. The CDR3 spans 15 residues. The V segment lost 7 bases and the J segment 4 bases; nucleotides outside the gene matches: 10. Germline V CDR1 and CDR2: SNHLY, FYNNEI. In DNA, the CDR3 is TGTGCCAGCAATCGCAGGCTAGCGGGGACAGAGACCCAGTACTTC. This encodes CASNRRLAGTETQYF.

The chain employs TRBV9 and TRBJ1-1; D perhaps matches TRBD1 (5 bases). CDR3 size: 15 residues. CDR1 is SGDLS and CDR2 is YYNGEE in the germline V gene. Trimming shortened V by 3 bases and J by 3 bases, and 15 bases separated the two germline ends. CDR3 DNA sequence: TGTGCCAGCAGCGCCCTCCCGGACACTTACACTGAAGCTTTCTTT. Translation: CASSALPDTYTEAFF.

This chain uses TRBV28 with TRBJ1-5; the match to TRBD1 covers 7 bases. The germline gives CDR1 MDHEN, CDR2 SYDVKM. The CDR3 runs to 14 residues. Germline trimming cut 5 bases from V and 10 bases from J; bases unmatched to any gene: 11. CDR3 amino acids: CASSERQGLAPQHF. The CDR3 DNA is TGTGCCAGCAGTGAAAGACAGGGCCTTGCTCCCCAGCATTTT.

CDR3 sequence: CASSQAKGTDTQYF. CDR3 coding DNA: TGCGCCAGCAGCCAAGCCAAGGGGACAGATACGCAGTATTTT. The J gene is TRBJ2-3, the V gene TRBV4-1; tentative D call: TRBD1 (5 bases). V was clipped by 1 base and J by 3 bases, with 8 bases between them. Germline loops: CDR1 MGHRA, CDR2 YSYEKL. This CDR3 region has 14 residues.

Here the CDR3 reads CASSLRRGQTDTQYF. The CDR3, as DNA: TGTGCCAGCAGCTTGAGAAGGGGGCAGACAGATACGCAGTATTTT. The chain links TRBV7-3 to TRBJ2-3; 7 bases are shared with TRBD1. CDR3 size: 15 residues. Germline lookup yields CDR1 SGHTA and CDR2 FQGTGA. Trimming took 3 bases from V and 3 from J; bases not matched to a gene: 6.

V gene TRBV6-6 combines with J gene TRBJ1-4; perhaps TRBD1 as D (5 bases). The CDR3 is made up of 14 amino acids. V gave up 5 bases and J gave up 7 bases, with 14 bases separating them. Germline V gene lookup returns CDR1 MNHNY and CDR2 SVGAGI (reference sequence). The CDR3 nucleotides read TGTGCCAGCAGTAAAGTAGCGGGGGGTGAAAAACTGTTTTTT. It is translated as CASSKVAGGEKLFF.

The chain carries TRBV28 and TRBJ1-1; TRBD1 is a possible D gene (5 bases). CDR1 and CDR2 from the germline V gene are MDHEN and SYDVKM. The CDR3 is 11 amino acids. V lost 6 bases to trimming and J lost 10 bases, with 12 bases between them. Here the CDR3 reads CASSSPGGAFF. CDR3 bases: TGTGCCAGCAGCTCGCCCGGGGGAGCTTTCTTT.

This chain connects TRBV28 to TRBJ2-7, with a possible D match to TRBD2 (6 bases). Germline V gene lookup returns CDR1 MDHEN and CDR2 SYDVKM. The CDR3 has 14 amino acids. The V end was cut by 2 bases, the J end by 3 bases, with 11 bases between. CDR3 bases: TGTGCCAGCAGTTTAAACCCGGGACTCTACGAGCAGTACTTC. This translates into CASSLNPGLYEQYF.

This rearrangement joins TRBV19 to TRBJ2-6; possibly TRBD2 for D (5 bases). Trimming removed 1 base from V and 4 bases from J, with 8 bases in between. The CDR3 has 15 residues. Germline CDR1 LNHDA, CDR2 SQIVND (reference sequence). CDR3 protein: CASSIVGGGANVLTF. The CDR3 nucleotides read TGTGCCAGTAGTATAGTTGGCGGGGGGGCCAACGTCCTGACTTTC.